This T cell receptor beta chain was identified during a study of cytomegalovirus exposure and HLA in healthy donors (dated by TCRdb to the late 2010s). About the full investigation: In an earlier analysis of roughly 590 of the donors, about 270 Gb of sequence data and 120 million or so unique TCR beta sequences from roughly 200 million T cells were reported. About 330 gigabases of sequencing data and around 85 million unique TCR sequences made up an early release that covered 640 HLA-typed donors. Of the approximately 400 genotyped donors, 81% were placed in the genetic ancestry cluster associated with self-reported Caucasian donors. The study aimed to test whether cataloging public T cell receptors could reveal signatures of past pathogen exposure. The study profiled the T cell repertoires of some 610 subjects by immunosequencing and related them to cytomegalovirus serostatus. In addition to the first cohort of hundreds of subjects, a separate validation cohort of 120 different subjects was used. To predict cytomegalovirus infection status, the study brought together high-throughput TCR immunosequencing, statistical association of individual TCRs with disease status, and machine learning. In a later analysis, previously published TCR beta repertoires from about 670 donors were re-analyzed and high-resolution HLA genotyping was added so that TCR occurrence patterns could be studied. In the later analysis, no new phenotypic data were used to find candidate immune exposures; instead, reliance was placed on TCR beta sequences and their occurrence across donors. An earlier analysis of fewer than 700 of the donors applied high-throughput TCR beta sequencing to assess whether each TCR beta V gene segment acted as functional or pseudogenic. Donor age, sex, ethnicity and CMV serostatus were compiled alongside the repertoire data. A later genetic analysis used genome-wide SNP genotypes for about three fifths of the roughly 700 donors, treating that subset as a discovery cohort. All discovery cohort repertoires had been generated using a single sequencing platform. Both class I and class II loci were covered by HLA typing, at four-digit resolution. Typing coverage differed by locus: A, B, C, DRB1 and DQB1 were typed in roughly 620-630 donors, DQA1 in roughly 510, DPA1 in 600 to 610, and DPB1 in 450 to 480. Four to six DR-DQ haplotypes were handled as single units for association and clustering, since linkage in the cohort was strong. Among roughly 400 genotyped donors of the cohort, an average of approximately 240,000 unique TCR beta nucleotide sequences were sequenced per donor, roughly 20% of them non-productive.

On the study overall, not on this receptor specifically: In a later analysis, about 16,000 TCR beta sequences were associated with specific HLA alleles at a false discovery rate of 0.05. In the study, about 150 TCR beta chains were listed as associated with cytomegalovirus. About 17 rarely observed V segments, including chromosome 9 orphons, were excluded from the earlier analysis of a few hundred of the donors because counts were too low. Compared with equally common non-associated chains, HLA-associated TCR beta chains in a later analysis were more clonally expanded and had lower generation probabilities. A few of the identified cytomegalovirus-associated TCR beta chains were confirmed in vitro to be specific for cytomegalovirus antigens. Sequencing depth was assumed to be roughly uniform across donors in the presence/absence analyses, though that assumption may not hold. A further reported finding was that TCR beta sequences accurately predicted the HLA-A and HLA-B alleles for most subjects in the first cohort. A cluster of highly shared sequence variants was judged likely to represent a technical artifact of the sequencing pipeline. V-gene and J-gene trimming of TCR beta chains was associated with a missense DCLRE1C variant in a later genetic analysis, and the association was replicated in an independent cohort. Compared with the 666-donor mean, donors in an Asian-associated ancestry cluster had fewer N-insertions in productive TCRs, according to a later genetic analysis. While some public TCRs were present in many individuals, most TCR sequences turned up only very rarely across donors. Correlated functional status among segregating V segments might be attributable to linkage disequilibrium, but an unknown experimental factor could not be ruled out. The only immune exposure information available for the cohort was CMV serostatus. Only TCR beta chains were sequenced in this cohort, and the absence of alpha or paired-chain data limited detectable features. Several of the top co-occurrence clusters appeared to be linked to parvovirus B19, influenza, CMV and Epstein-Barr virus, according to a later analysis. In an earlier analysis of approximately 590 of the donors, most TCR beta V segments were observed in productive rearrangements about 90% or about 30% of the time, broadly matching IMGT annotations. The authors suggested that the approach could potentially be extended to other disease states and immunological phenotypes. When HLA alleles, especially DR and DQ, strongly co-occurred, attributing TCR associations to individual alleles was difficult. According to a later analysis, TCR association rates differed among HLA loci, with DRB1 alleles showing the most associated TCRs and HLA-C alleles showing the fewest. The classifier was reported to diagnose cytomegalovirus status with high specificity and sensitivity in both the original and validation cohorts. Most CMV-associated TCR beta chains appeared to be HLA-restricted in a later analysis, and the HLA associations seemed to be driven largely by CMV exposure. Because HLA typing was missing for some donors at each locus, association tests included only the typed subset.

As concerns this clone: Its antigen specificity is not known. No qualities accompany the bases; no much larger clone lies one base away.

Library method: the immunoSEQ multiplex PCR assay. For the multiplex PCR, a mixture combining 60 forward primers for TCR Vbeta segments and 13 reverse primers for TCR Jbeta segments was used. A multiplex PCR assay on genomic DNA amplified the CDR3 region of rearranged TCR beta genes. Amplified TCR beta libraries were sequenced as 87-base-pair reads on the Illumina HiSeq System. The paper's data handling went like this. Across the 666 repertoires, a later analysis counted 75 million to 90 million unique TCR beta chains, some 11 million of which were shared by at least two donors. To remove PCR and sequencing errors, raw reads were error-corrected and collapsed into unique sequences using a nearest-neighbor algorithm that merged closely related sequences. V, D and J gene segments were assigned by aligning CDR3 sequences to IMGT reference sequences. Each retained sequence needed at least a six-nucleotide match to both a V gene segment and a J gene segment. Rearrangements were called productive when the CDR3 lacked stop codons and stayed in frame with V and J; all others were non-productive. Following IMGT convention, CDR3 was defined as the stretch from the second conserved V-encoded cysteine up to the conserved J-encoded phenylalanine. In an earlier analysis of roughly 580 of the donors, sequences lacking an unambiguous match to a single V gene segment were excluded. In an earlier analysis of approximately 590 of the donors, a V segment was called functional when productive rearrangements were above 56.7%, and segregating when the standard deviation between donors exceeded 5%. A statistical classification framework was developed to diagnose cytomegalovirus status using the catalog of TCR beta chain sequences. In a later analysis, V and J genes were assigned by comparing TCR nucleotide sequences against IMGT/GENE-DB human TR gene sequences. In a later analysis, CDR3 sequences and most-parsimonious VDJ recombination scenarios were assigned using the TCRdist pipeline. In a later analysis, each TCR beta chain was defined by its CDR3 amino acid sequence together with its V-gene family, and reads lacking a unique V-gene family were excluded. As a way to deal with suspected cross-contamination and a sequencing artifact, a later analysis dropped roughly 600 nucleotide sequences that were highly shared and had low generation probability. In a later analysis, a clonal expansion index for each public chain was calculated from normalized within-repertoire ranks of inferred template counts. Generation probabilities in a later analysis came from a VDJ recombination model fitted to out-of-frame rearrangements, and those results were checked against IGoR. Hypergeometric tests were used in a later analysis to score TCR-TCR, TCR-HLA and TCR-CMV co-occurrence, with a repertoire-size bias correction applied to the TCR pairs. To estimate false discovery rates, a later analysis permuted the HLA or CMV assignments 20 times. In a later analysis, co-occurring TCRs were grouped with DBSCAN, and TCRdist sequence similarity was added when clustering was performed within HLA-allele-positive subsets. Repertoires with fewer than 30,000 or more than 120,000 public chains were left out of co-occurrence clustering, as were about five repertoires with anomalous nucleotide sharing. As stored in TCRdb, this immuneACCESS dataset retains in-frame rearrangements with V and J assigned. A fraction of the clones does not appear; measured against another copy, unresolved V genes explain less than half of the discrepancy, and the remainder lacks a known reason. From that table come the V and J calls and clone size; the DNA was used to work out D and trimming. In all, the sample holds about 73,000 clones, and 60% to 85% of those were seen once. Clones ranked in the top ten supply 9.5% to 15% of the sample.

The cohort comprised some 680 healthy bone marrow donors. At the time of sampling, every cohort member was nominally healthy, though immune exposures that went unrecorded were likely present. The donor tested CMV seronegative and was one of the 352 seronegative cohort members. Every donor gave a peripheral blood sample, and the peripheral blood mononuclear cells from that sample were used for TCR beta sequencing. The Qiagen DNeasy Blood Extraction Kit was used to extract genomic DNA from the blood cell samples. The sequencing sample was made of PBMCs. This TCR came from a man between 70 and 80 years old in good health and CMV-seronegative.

CDR3 protein: CASSQTRTTDTQYF. The base sequence is TGCGCCAGCAGCCAGACTAGGACCACAGATACGCAGTATTTT. The V and J genes are TRBV4-3 and TRBJ2-3; matching of 6 bases hints at TRBD2 as the D gene. A distance of 9 bases separates the germline ends of V and J, which lose 3 bases and 2 bases respectively. CDR1 and CDR2, per the germline V gene, are LGHNA and YSLEER. The CDR3 has 14 amino acids, counting the end cysteine and phenylalanine. The sequence is cut down to CDR3 DNA, 42 bases in frame from base 1.